The present T cell receptor beta chain was sequenced within a study of radiotherapy plus CTLA-4 blockade in lung cancer (dated by TCRdb to between 2018 and 2020). For the study in its entirety: Objective responses occurred in 18% of enrolled patients, and around 29% achieved disease control. General conclusions and limits of the study: After treatment with radiotherapy and ipilimumab, TCR clones that originated in tumors expanded in peripheral blood. Increased serum interferon-beta after radiation, together with early dynamic changes in blood T cell clones, were reported to be the strongest predictors of response.

By sample share, this clone is medium-sized (0.01 to 0.1%). It lacks a known antigen. No per-base quality is available; no much larger clone lies one base away. CDR1 and CDR2, per the germline V gene, are MDHEN and SYDVKM. The CDR3 runs 15 amino acids, cysteine and phenylalanine included. The sequence is cut down to CDR3 DNA, 45 bases in frame from base 1. Relative to germline, V is missing 3 bases and J is missing 2 bases, with 3 bases of the junction outside any gene match. The protocol used for the library was the immunoSEQ multiplex PCR assay. Here the immuneACCESS table is served through TCRdb, limited to in-frame sequences with V and J called. Missing clones are a known gap in these copies; in checked studies unresolved V genes cover under half, and the rest lacks a known reason. The sample profile shows approximately 80,000 clones; around 74% of them were found once. The top ten constitute approximately 10% of the sample.

The study tested focal radiation therapy combined with CTLA-4 blockade (ipilimumab) in patients with chemo-refractory metastatic non-small-cell lung cancer. The material was peripheral blood, obtained from a patient treated with radiotherapy plus ipilimumab. Recombination connected TRBV28 to TRBJ1-3, with TRBD1 identical over 8 junction bases. The receptor was isolated from a human donor with non-small cell lung cancer whose response to radiotherapy plus ipilimumab could not be evaluated. CDR3 protein: CASSLPQGAGNTIYF. The DNA is as follows: TGTGCCAGCAGTTTGCCACAGGGGGCTGGAAACACCATATATTTT.